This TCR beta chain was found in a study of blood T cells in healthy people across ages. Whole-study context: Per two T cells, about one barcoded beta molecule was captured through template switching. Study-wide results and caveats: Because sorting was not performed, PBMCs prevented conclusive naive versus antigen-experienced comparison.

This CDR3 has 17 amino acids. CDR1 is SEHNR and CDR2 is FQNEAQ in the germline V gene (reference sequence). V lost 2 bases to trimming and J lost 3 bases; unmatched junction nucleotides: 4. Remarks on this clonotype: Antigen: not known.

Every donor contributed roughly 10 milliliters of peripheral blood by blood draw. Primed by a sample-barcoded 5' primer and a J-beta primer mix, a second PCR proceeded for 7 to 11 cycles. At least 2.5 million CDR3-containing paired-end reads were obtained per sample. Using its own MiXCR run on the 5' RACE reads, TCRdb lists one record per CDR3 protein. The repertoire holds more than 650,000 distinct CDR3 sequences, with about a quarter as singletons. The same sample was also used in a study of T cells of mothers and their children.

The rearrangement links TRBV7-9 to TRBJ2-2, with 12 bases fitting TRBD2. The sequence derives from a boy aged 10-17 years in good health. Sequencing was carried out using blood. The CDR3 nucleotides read TGTGCCAGCAGCTTATTCGGACTAGCGGGGTACACCGGGGAGCTGTTTTTT. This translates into CASSLFGLAGYTGELFF.